The 30 T cell receptor beta chains below come from one sample, sequenced in a study of early T cells in non-severe SARS-CoV-2 infection (dated by TCRdb to about 2021). Libraries were made using 5' RACE. Sequenced on a NextSeq 500. Through fastp at Q25 and MiXCR, TCRdb rebuilt clones from the public reads, retaining in-frame beta chains. Each record represents a unique CDR3 protein, reported with the most common genes and DNA among its rows. For this sample the table gives about 69,000 distinct CDR3 sequences, of which 9.5% to 12% were detected only once. Approximately 5% of the sample rests with the top ten. The specimen was whole blood, collected at baseline. The receptors originated from an adult who was a healthcare worker with PCR-confirmed SARS-CoV-2 infection or an uninfected control (not recorded which).

There are a few counts of this clonotype. The rearrangement uses TRBV10-2 and TRBJ2-7, with TRBD2 matching 7 bases. The J segment lost 4 bases and the V segment lost 2 bases, leaving 11 bases of the junction unmatched. The CDR3 runs to 16 residues. Germline V gene sequence: CDR1 WSHSY, CDR2 SAAADI. CDR3 sequence reads: CASSELGAGVRYEQYF. CDR3 nucleotides: TGCGCCAGCAGTGAGCTTGGCGCGGGGGTGCGTTACGAGCAGTACTTC.

Only a few counts were recorded for this clonotype. V gene TRBV7-6 combines with J gene TRBJ2-6; TRBD1 matches at 7 bases. J gave up 0 bases and V 2 bases, and 7 bases lay outside the gene matches. The CDR3 is made up of 18 amino acids. Germline V gene lookup returns CDR1 SGHVS and CDR2 FNYEAQ. The CDR3 loop reads CASSLMGRGTSGANVLTF. The CDR3 coding sequence is TGTGCCAGCAGCTTAATGGGCAGGGGGACCTCTGGGGCCAACGTCCTGACTTTC.

The chain uses TRBV4-3 and TRBJ2-1; 10 bases are a match to TRBD2. After removal of 0 bases from V and 9 bases from J, the junction contained 14 bases not matched to a gene. The CDR3 has 18 amino acids. The germline CDR1 and CDR2 sequences are LGHNA and YSLEER. The CDR3 loop is CASSQEASGSWEWSEQFF. For the CDR3, the DNA is TGCGCCAGCAGCCAAGAAGCTAGCGGGAGCTGGGAGTGGAGTGAGCAGTTCTTC.

This chain uses TRBV10-2 with TRBJ1-1; D remains ambiguous. Trimming shortened V by 5 bases and J by 3 bases, and 10 bases separated the two germline ends. Germline assignment: CDR1 WSHSY and CDR2 SAAADI. This CDR3 is 13 amino acids long. CDR3 residues: CASSNSRDTEAFF. The CDR3 DNA follows: TGCGCCAGCAGTAACAGTCGGGACACTGAAGCTTTCTTT.

The rearrangement joins TRBV6-6 to TRBJ2-1; possible D gene TRBD2, 5 bases. V lost 8 bases, J lost 5 bases, and 7 bases lay in between. This CDR3 is 11 amino acids long. Germline V gene sequence: CDR1 MNHNY, CDR2 SVGAGI (reference sequence). In DNA form, the CDR3 reads TGTGCCAGCCGACTACACAATGAGCAGTTCTTC. It specifies CASRLHNEQFF.

The chain uses TRBV29-1 and TRBJ2-5; 12 bases map to TRBD2. The CDR3 runs to 15 residues. CDR1 and CDR2 from the germline V gene are SQVTM and ANQGSEA. Unmatched junction bases numbered 7, after V lost 6 bases and J lost 2 bases. In DNA, the CDR3 is TGCAGCGTAGCACTAGCGGGAGGAAAACAAGAGACCCAGTACTTC. Translating gives CSVALAGGKQETQYF.

The rearrangement links TRBV30 to TRBJ2-3; TRBD2 agrees at 9 bases. V shed 0 bases, J shed 6 bases, and the junction held 7 bases outside the gene matches. The CDR3 is 15 amino acids. CDR1 GTSNPN and CDR2 SVGIG come from the germline V gene (reference sequence). The chain's CDR3 is CAWSVKRGAGDTQYF. The CDR3 nucleotides are TGTGCCTGGAGTGTGAAGCGGGGGGCCGGGGATACGCAGTATTTT. Looking up the rest from reference TRBV30 and TRBJ2-3 gives the full variable domain: SQTIHQWPATLVQPVGSPLSLECTVEGTSNPNLYWYRQAAGRGLQLLFYSVGIGQISSEVPQNLSASRPQDRQFILSSKKLLLSDSGFYLCAWSVKRGAGDTQYFGPGTRLTVL.

In its sample, this clonotype was seen many times. V is TRBV19 and J is TRBJ1-4; D ambiguous. V dropped 6 bases and J dropped 6 bases, with 8 bases sitting between them. The germline CDR1 and CDR2 sequences are LNHDA and SQIVND (reference sequence). CDR3 length: 12 residues. In DNA form, the CDR3 reads TGTGCCAGTAGACGGCCTGATGAAAAACTGTTTTTT. This codes for CASRRPDEKLFF. Full variable domain (remainder filled in from reference TRBV19 and TRBJ1-4): DGGITQSPKYLFRKEGQNVTLSCEQNLNHDAMYWYRQDPGQGLRLIYYSQIVNDFQKGDIAEGYSVSREKKESFPLTVTSAQKNPTAFYLCASRRPDEKLFFGSGTQLSVL.

This clonotype was recorded many times. The chain combines TRBV7-8 with TRBJ1-1; D remains unclear. V lost 1 base and J 1 base, leaving 13 bases between the germline ends. Germline CDR1 SGHVS, CDR2 FQNEAQ. This CDR3 has 16 amino acids. CDR3 in amino acids: CASSLVPRARNTEAFF. The CDR3 DNA follows: TGTGCCAGCAGCTTAGTCCCCCGGGCTAGGAACACTGAAGCTTTCTTT.

This clonotype came up a few times. The rearrangement joins TRBV5-1 to TRBJ1-4; perhaps TRBD1 as D (5 bases). Trimming took 3 bases from V and 6 from J, leaving 15 bases between them. The germline V gene encodes CDR1 SGHRS and CDR2 YFSETQ. The CDR3 extends over 15 amino acids. The DNA for the CDR3 is TGCGCCAGCAGCTGGAGGGGAGTAGAGGATGAAAAACTGTTTTTT. Its translation: CASSWRGVEDEKLFF. The full variable domain, completed using reference TRBV5-1 and TRBJ1-4, is KAGVTQTPRYLIKTRGQQVTLSCSPISGHRSVSWYQQTPGQGLQFLFEYFSETQRNKGNFPGRFSGRQFSNSRSEMNVSTLELGDSALYLCASSWRGVEDEKLFFGSGTQLSVL.

This clonotype was seen a handful of times. In DNA form, the CDR3 reads TGTGCCAGCAGCCGACAGGGGACTAGCCAGACCCAGTACTTC. It codes for CASSRQGTSQTQYF. The chain links TRBV7-9 to TRBJ2-5, with a weak D call TRBD2 (9 bases). The CDR3 extends over 14 amino acids. Germline lookup yields CDR1 SEHNR and CDR2 FQNEAQ (reference sequence). V lost 5 bases and J lost 6, with 16 bases in between.

This clonotype came up many times. The chain recombines TRBV7-9 with TRBJ1-5; 9 positions agree with TRBD1. Germline V CDR1 and CDR2: SEHNR, FQNEAQ (reference sequence). The length of the CDR3 is 15 residues. V dropped 5 bases and J dropped 5; count of bases not matched to a gene: 7. The CDR3 DNA reads TGTGCCAGCAGCCAAACAGGGGGCGGGGATCAGCCCCAGCATTTT. Translation: CASSQTGGGDQPQHF.

This clonotype has at least ten counts. The J gene is TRBJ2-7, the V gene TRBV5-6; unclear D gene. CDR3 length: 11 amino acids. The germline V gene has CDR1 SGHDT and CDR2 YYEEEE. Trimming left V 0 bases short and J 5 bases short, with 3 bases between. DNA of the CDR3: TGTGCCAGCAGCTTGGACGACGAGCAGTACTTC. Protein product: CASSLDDEQYF.

This clonotype was counted a few times. The CDR3 protein is CSAKLDRGGVYEQYF. The CDR3, as DNA: TGCAGTGCTAAACTGGACAGGGGAGGGGTCTACGAGCAGTACTTC. V and J are TRBV20-1 and TRBJ2-7, with 9 bases identical to TRBD1. This CDR3 spans 15 amino acids. The J segment lost 3 bases and the V segment lost 4 bases, leaving 10 bases of the junction unmatched. Germline assignment: CDR1 DFQATT and CDR2 SNEGSKA (reference sequence).

This clonotype was picked up a small number of times. The CDR3 region is CASSLSGTSIGGEQFF. The CDR3 nucleotides read TGTGCCAGCAGCTTATCCGGGACTTCGATTGGTGGTGAGCAGTTCTTC. The chain employs TRBV7-2 and TRBJ2-1, with a possible D match to TRBD2 (6 bases). This CDR3 region has 16 residues. V lost 2 bases to trimming and J lost 9 bases, with 20 bases between them. Germline V gene sequence: CDR1 SGHTA, CDR2 FQGNSA.

This clonotype was seen repeatedly, ten times or more. The J gene is TRBJ2-1, the V gene TRBV20-1; TRBD2 matches at 9 bases. This CDR3 comprises 13 residues. Germline V lookup: CDR1 DFQATT, CDR2 SNEGSKA (reference sequence). V lost 5 bases, J lost 7 bases, and 6 bases stayed unmatched. The CDR3 nucleotides read TGCAGTGCTCGCGGGCTAGCGGGGAATGAGCAGTTCTTC. It specifies CSARGLAGNEQFF.

In its sample, this clonotype was seen many times. This chain links TRBV12-3 or TRBV12-4 with TRBJ1-1, with D maybe TRBD1 (5 bases). Deletions cut 7 bases from V and 4 bases from J, with 19 bases between. There are 15 residues in the CDR3. The CDR3 loop is CASNFGTQRSTEAFF. The CDR3 DNA reads as TGTGCCAGCAATTTCGGGACCCAAAGGAGCACTGAAGCTTTCTTT.

The rearrangement joins TRBV4-3 to TRBJ2-1; D is perhaps TRBD1 (6 bases). V gave up 0 bases and J gave up 4 bases, with 10 bases separating them. The CDR3 has 15 amino acids. Germline CDR1 reads LGHNA; CDR2 reads YSLEER. The CDR3 region is CASSQEGRGYNEQFF. In nucleotides, the CDR3 is TGCGCCAGCAGCCAAGAGGGCAGGGGATACAATGAGCAGTTCTTC.

This clonotype was detected many times. The rearrangement links TRBV11-2 to TRBJ1-3; D remains unclear. The CDR3 has 15 residues. Germline CDR1 SGHAT, CDR2 FQNNGV. Trimming shortened V by 2 bases and J by 0 bases, and 8 bases separated the two germline ends. This CDR3 reads CASSLLGSSGNTIYF. As DNA, the CDR3 is TGTGCCAGCAGCTTATTAGGGAGCTCTGGAAACACCATATATTTT.

The chain has TRBV29-1 and TRBJ2-3; D not certain. V shed 6 bases and J shed 6 bases, with 10 bases lying between them. Germline V gene data show CDR1 as SQVTM and CDR2 as ANQGSEA. The CDR3 spans 11 residues. The CDR3 reads CSVNVGDTQYF. In DNA form, the CDR3 reads TGCAGCGTAAACGTTGGGGATACGCAGTATTTT.

Only a few counts were recorded for this clonotype. The J gene is TRBJ2-5, the V gene TRBV7-2; D is ambiguous. V shed 2 bases and J shed 2 bases, with 12 bases lying between them. The V gene's germline CDR1 is SGHTA and CDR2 FQGNSA. The CDR3 contains 15 residues. The CDR3 reads CASSLFSGPQETQYF. The CDR3 nucleotides read TGTGCCAGCAGCTTATTCTCCGGTCCTCAAGAGACCCAGTACTTC.

In its sample, this clonotype was seen a few times. The chain is built from TRBV5-1 and TRBJ2-7; 9 bases are a match to TRBD1. CDR3 length: 18 amino acids. The V and J ends lost 2 bases and 1 base, in that order; junction bases with no gene match: 13. Germline values: CDR1 SGHRS, CDR2 YFSETQ. CDR3 sequence reads: CASSFGPGQGGGSYEQYF. The CDR3 DNA reads TGCGCCAGCAGCTTTGGACCGGGACAGGGAGGTGGGTCCTACGAGCAGTACTTC.

The genes are TRBV7-3 and TRBJ2-5; TRBD1 agrees at 8 bases. The CDR3 is 14 amino acids. Trimming cost V 2 bases and J 4 bases; bases outside gene matches: 3. Germline V CDR1 and CDR2: SGHTA, FQGTGA. The CDR3: CASSLAGQGETQYF. The CDR3 DNA sequence: TGTGCCAGCAGCTTAGCCGGACAGGGAGAGACCCAGTACTTC.

V usage is TRBV7-6 and J usage is TRBJ2-2, with 8 bases aligning to TRBD1. V trimming: 1 base; J trimming: 7 bases; junction bases outside the gene matches: 8. Germline CDR1 and CDR2: SGHVS and FNYEAQ. This CDR3 contains 16 residues. In nucleotides, the CDR3 is TGTGCCAGCAGCTTAGGAGCGGCAGGGGGCATCGGGGAGCTGTTTTTT. This gives the protein CASSLGAAGGIGELFF. The full variable domain, in which reference TRBV7-6 and TRBJ2-2 provide the parts outside the CDR3, is GAGVSQSPRYKVTKRGQDVALRCDPISGHVSLYWYRQALGQGPEFLTYFNYEAQQDKSGLPNDRFSAERPEGSISTLTIQRTEQRDSAMYRCASSLGAAGGIGELFFGEGSRLTVL.

The rearrangement links TRBV5-1 to TRBJ1-4, with TRBD1 matching 7 bases. With V trimmed by 0 bases and J by 7 bases, 6 bases remained unmatched. The CDR3 covers 15 residues. Per the germline V gene, CDR1 is SGHRS and CDR2 is YFSETQ. The CDR3 nucleotides are TGCGCCAGCAGCTTGGCAGGGGGTAGTTCTGAAAAACTGTTTTTT. This codes for CASSLAGGSSEKLFF.

In its sample, this clonotype was seen a few times. The chain uses TRBV6-6 and TRBJ2-1, with 8 bases that match TRBD1. This CDR3 spans 18 amino acids. V shed 1 base, J shed 4 bases, and the junction held 12 bases outside the gene matches. The germline gives CDR1 MNHNY, CDR2 SVGAGI (reference sequence). CDR3 residues: CASSYLGQGKWRYNEQFF. DNA of the CDR3: TGTGCCAGCAGTTACTTAGGACAGGGCAAATGGAGGTACAATGAGCAGTTCTTC.

This clonotype was detected only a few times. The chain employs TRBV7-2 and TRBJ2-2; TRBD2 agrees at 15 bases. CDR3 length: 16 amino acids. With 4 bases clipped from V and 7 bases from J, the junction kept 4 bases outside the gene matches. From germline, CDR1 is SGHTA and CDR2 FQGNSA. In nucleotides, the CDR3 is TGTGCCAGCAGCTGGACTAGCGGGAGGGCCGTCGGGGAGCTGTTTTTT. Its translation: CASSWTSGRAVGELFF.

This clonotype was counted between two and nine times. V usage is TRBV18 and J usage is TRBJ1-3, with TRBD1 matching over 8 bases. Trimming at V came to 6 bases and at J to 6 bases, leaving 4 bases not matched to a gene. Germline values: CDR1 KGHSH, CDR2 LQKENI. This CDR3 is 13 amino acids long. The CDR3 DNA reads TGTGCCAGCTCGCCGGGACAGGCAAACACCATATATTTT. It encodes CASSPGQANTIYF.

The chain uses TRBV12-5 and TRBJ2-1, with 8 bases identical to TRBD2. This CDR3 spans 15 amino acids. Germline V gene data show CDR1 as LGHNT and CDR2 as FRNRAP. The ends lost 4 bases at V and 8 bases at J; junction bases unmatched: 10. CDR3 residues: CASGSGLVGAYEQFF. The DNA of the CDR3 is TGTGCTAGTGGTTCGGGACTAGTGGGAGCGTATGAGCAGTTCTTC.

The CDR3 DNA reads TGTGCCAGCAGTGATCTAGCGGGGGCCACAGATACGCAGTATTTT. Translating it yields CASSDLAGATDTQYF. This chain uses TRBV6-4 with TRBJ2-3; 10 nucleotides align to TRBD2. Germline CDR1 reads MRHNA; CDR2 reads SNTAGT. V was clipped by 3 bases and J by 2 bases; unmatched bases: 2. The CDR3 totals 15 residues.